These 29 T cell receptor beta chains were sequenced from one sample in a study of regulatory T cells in long-lasting Graves disease. Time point: newly diagnosed GD, antithyroid drugs for less than 3 months. Scientists built the TCR library using RNA that was extracted from PBMCs. Arm-PCR of CDR3 regions and iRepertoire HTBI primers were the basis on which TCR beta libraries were built. MiXCR, applied by TCRdb to the multiplex PCR reads, yields one record per CDR3 protein. The table has hundreds of thousands of distinct CDR3 sequences, 18% seen once. Sample: peripheral blood mononuclear cells (PBMCs), taken at new diagnosis, from a patient treated with antithyroid drugs. The receptors derive from a female donor with Graves disease.

There are many counts of this clonotype. The V and J genes are TRBV6-1 and TRBJ1-6; possibly TRBD1 for D (5 bases). This CDR3 is 16 amino acids long. V gave up 5 bases and J gave up 5 bases, with 16 bases separating them. CDR1 is MNHNS, CDR2 SASEGT, per germline. This CDR3 reads CASSPPGNPDNSPLHF. DNA for the CDR3: TGTGCCAGCAGTCCTCCAGGGAATCCAGATAATTCACCCCTCCACTTT.

The chain recombines TRBV11-2 with TRBJ2-3, with D perhaps matching TRBD2 (5 bases). CDR1 and CDR2 from the germline V gene are SGHAT and FQNNGV. V was clipped by 6 bases and J by 4 bases, with 17 bases between them. This CDR3 comprises 15 residues. CDR3: CASSSPPAGPDTQYF. The CDR3 nucleotides read TGTGCCAGCAGTTCGCCGCCCGCGGGCCCAGATACGCAGTATTTT.

This clonotype was counted at least ten times. The CDR3, as DNA: TGTGCCAGCGGCCCAGTGGATGAGCAGTTCTTC. Its translation: CASGPVDEQFF. V and J are TRBV11-3 and TRBJ2-1; D remains unclear. This CDR3 has 11 residues. Germline V gene lookup returns CDR1 SGHNT and CDR2 YENEEA. Between the trimmed V and J ends, which lost 8 bases and 8 bases, there was a span of 10 bases.

The chain links TRBV19 to TRBJ1-5; tentative D call: TRBD1 (6 bases). Germline loops: CDR1 LNHDA, CDR2 SQIVND (reference sequence). V gave up 4 bases and J gave up 5 bases, with 15 bases separating them. The CDR3 loop spans 15 amino acids. The CDR3 protein is CASSKTGTIDQPQHF. DNA for the CDR3: TGTGCCAGTAGTAAGACCGGGACAATCGATCAGCCCCAGCATTTT.

There are many counts of this clonotype. CDR3 DNA: TGTGCCAGCAGTGAACACAGGGGGCAGGAGACCCAGTACTTC. Its translation: CASSEHRGQETQYF. This chain uses TRBV25-1 with TRBJ2-5; 9 bases agree with TRBD1. Germline V gene data show CDR1 as MGHDK and CDR2 as SYGVNS. J gave up 5 bases and V 2 bases, and 3 bases lay outside the gene matches. This CDR3 has 14 residues. Complete variable domain (other parts from reference TRBV25-1 and TRBJ2-5): EADIYQTPRYLVIGTGKKITLECSQTMGHDKMYWYQQDPGMELHLIHYSYGVNSTEKGDLSSESTVSRIRTEHFPLTLESARPSHTSQYLCASSEHRGQETQYFGPGTRLLVL.

In this sample, this clonotype turned up many times. The chain links TRBV6-5 to TRBJ1-5; no clear D gene. V was shortened by 0 bases and J by 0 bases, with 9 bases between the two germline ends. Germline CDR1 reads MNHEY; CDR2 reads SVGAGI. This CDR3 comprises 16 residues. Written as DNA, the CDR3 is TGTGCCAGCAGTTACTCGTCCACAGCTAGCAATCAGCCCCAGCATTTT. It is translated as CASSYSSTASNQPQHF.

This clonotype was recorded many times. This chain links TRBV6-1 with TRBJ1-2; a weak D match, TRBD1 (6 bases). The CDR3 has 16 residues. Germline V gene data show CDR1 as MNHNS and CDR2 as SASEGT. The V end lost 0 bases, the J end lost 8 bases, and 19 bases lay between the germline ends. The CDR3 reads CASSEAKVGAQGGYTF. CDR3 DNA sequence: TGTGCCAGCAGTGAAGCTAAGGTCGGGGCCCAGGGGGGCTACACCTTC.

The rearrangement uses TRBV7-9 and TRBJ2-7; maybe TRBD2 (5 bases). V dropped 0 bases and J dropped 6 bases, with 15 bases sitting between them. The length of the CDR3 is 15 residues. CDR1 and CDR2 (germline): SEHNR, FQNEAQ (reference sequence). CDR3 residues: CASSLAGPAGTEQYF. CDR3 nucleotides: TGTGCCAGCAGCTTAGCTGGGCCGGCGGGCACCGAGCAGTACTTC.

The gene calls are TRBV6-1 and TRBJ2-1; TRBD1 aligns across 8 bases. V shed 6 bases and J 6 bases; nucleotides not matched to a gene: 16. The CDR3 sequence is 17 residues long. Germline V gene lookup returns CDR1 MNHNS and CDR2 SASEGT. DNA of the CDR3: TGTGCCAGCAGACCCCTGGGAGCGACAGGGGATGTCAATGAGCAGTTCTTC. The encoded protein is CASRPLGATGDVNEQFF.

The rearrangement joins TRBV6-2 or TRBV6-3 to TRBJ2-7; a weak D match, TRBD1 (5 bases). V was trimmed by 6 bases and J by 3 bases, leaving 15 bases between them. This CDR3 contains 14 residues. The germline gives CDR1 MNHEY, CDR2 SVGEGT. This CDR3 reads CASRGQGRVYEQYF. CDR3 in DNA: TGTGCCAGCAGGGGGCAAGGCCGCGTCTACGAGCAGTACTTC.

The genes are TRBV27 and TRBJ1-1, with D uncertain. V was trimmed by 8 bases and J by 5 bases, leaving 15 bases between them. Per the germline V gene, CDR1 is MNHEY and CDR2 is SMNVEV (reference sequence). The CDR3 sequence is 13 residues long. Here the CDR3 reads CASGRRSGTEAFF. In DNA form, the CDR3 reads TGTGCCAGCGGACGCCGGTCGGGGACTGAAGCTTTCTTT.

This clonotype was observed at least ten times. The chain joins TRBV27 to TRBJ2-5; TRBD1 matches 9 bases. V was pared by 2 bases and J by 5 bases, with 9 bases of the junction left unmatched. This CDR3 region has 16 residues. Germline CDR1 and CDR2: MNHEY and SMNVEV (reference sequence). CDR3 amino acids: CASSLIGDRVIETQYF. CDR3 in DNA: TGTGCCAGCAGTTTAATAGGGGACAGGGTTATTGAGACCCAGTACTTC.

This clonotype was recorded a few times. The chain carries TRBV7-9 and TRBJ2-2; TRBD2 might be the D (6 bases). The CDR3 length is 14 residues. CDR1 and CDR2 (germline): SEHNR, FQNEAQ (reference sequence). The V end was cut by 3 bases, the J end by 5 bases, with 10 bases between. The DNA of the CDR3 is TGTGCCAGCAGCTTTCTAGCGTCGACCGGGGAGCTGTTTTTT. This gives the protein CASSFLASTGELFF.

The table lists this clonotype with many counts. The chain links TRBV27 to TRBJ2-1; D ambiguous. Between the trimmed V and J ends, which lost 3 bases and 14 bases, there was a span of 20 bases. The CDR3 covers 14 residues. Germline CDR1 is MNHEY and CDR2 is SMNVEV (reference sequence). CDR3 loop: CASSFSFRSGLKFF. CDR3 DNA sequence: TGTGCCAGCAGTTTTTCTTTCCGATCAGGTTTGAAGTTCTTC.

There are many counts of this clonotype. The chain joins TRBV12-3 or TRBV12-4 to TRBJ2-2, with a weak D call TRBD1 (6 bases). CDR3 length: 15 residues. Trimming stripped 6 bases from V and 7 bases from J, with 18 bases between. The CDR3 region has the DNA TGTGCCAGCAGCGTCACAGTGGGGGCAGGCGGGGAGCTGTTTTTT. This codes for CASSVTVGAGGELFF.

This chain connects TRBV20-1 to TRBJ2-2; D perhaps matches TRBD1 (5 bases). The CDR3 has 13 amino acids. CDR1 DFQATT and CDR2 SNEGSKA come from the germline V gene (reference sequence). Trimming removed 6 bases from V and 5 bases from J, with 13 bases in between. The CDR3, as DNA: TGCAGTGCCCCGTCCCAGGGAACCGGGGAGCTGTTTTTT. Translation: CSAPSQGTGELFF.

This clonotype has at least ten counts. The chain joins TRBV28 to TRBJ1-4; weak D call: TRBD1 (6 bases). This CDR3 is built from 13 residues. Trimming took 4 bases from V and 11 from J, leaving 14 bases between them. Germline CDR1 MDHEN, CDR2 SYDVKM. CDR3 loop: CASSYGQREKLFF. Written as DNA, the CDR3 is TGTGCCAGCAGTTACGGACAGAGAGAGAAACTGTTTTTT.

The table lists this clonotype with many counts. The J gene is TRBJ2-3, the V gene TRBV12-3 or TRBV12-4; 8 positions agree with TRBD2. The V segment lost 5 bases and the J segment 5 bases; nucleotides outside the gene matches: 6. The CDR3 has 14 residues. The CDR3: CASSLSGKGDTQYF. CDR3 DNA: TGTGCCAGCAGTCTTAGCGGGAAAGGAGATACGCAGTATTTT.

This clonotype was recorded a few times. The chain combines TRBV18 with TRBJ2-6, with a possible D match to TRBD2 (7 bases). The CDR3 sequence is 18 residues long. V gave up 1 base and J gave up 0 bases, with 13 bases separating them. Germline CDR1 reads KGHSH; CDR2 reads LQKENI. The CDR3 reads CASSPLGGAISGANVLTF. CDR3 DNA sequence: TGTGCCAGCTCACCACTTGGGGGGGCGATCTCTGGGGCCAACGTCCTGACTTTC.

On this clonotype itself: A clone one base away is much larger, so this may be a read error. The rearrangement links TRBV15 to TRBJ2-1; weak D call: TRBD2 (7 bases). Germline lookup yields CDR1 LNHNV and CDR2 YYDKDF (reference sequence). The CDR3 totals 15 residues. V was shortened by 0 bases and J by 8 bases, with 14 bases between the two germline ends. The CDR3 is CATSRDRGAGDEQFF. The CDR3 region has the DNA TGTGCCACCAGCAGAGATCGGGGGGCGGGGGATGAGCAGTTCTTC.

A few counts support this clonotype. This sequence joins TRBV5-4 and TRBJ2-1; a possible D gene is TRBD2 (5 bases). This CDR3 spans 15 amino acids. CDR1 and CDR2 from the germline V gene are SGHNT and YYREEE (reference sequence). The V gene lost 5 bases and the J gene lost 0 bases, with 12 bases spanning the gap. The CDR3 DNA reads TGTGCCAGCAGATTACTAGGAGGCTCCTACAATGAGCAGTTCTTC. Protein: CASRLLGGSYNEQFF. Filled out from reference TRBV5-4 and TRBJ2-1, the complete variable domain reads ETGVTQSPTHLIKTRGQQVTLRCSSQSGHNTVSWYQQALGQGPQFIFQYYREEENGRGNFPPRFSGLQFPNYSSELNVNALELDDSALYLCASRLLGGSYNEQFFGPGTRLTVL.

There are many counts of this clonotype. The chain couples TRBV27 to TRBJ2-3; D gene uncertain. Germline V gives CDR1 MNHEY, CDR2 SMNVEV (reference sequence). The CDR3 has 14 amino acids. Trimming left V 2 bases short and J 6 bases short, with 12 bases between. The CDR3 spells CASSLGRWWDTQYF. The CDR3 region has the DNA TGTGCCAGCAGTTTAGGGCGGTGGTGGGATACGCAGTATTTT.

This clonotype was detected many times. The rearrangement links TRBV28 to TRBJ2-7; 7 nucleotides match TRBD1. The germline V gene encodes CDR1 MDHEN and CDR2 SYDVKM. V dropped 7 bases and J dropped 3; count of bases not matched to a gene: 12. The CDR3 contains 15 residues. The CDR3, as DNA: TGTGCCAGCACGTCCCAGAGGGACAGCATCTACGAGCAGTACTTC. It yields the protein CASTSQRDSIYEQYF.

This chain uses TRBV20-1 with TRBJ2-3, with 10 bases identical to TRBD2. After removal of 2 bases from V and 1 base from J, the junction contained 6 bases not matched to a gene. The CDR3 has 16 residues. Germline V gene lookup returns CDR1 DFQATT and CDR2 SNEGSKA (reference sequence). Here the CDR3 DNA reads TGCAGTGCTAGACCTCTAGCGGGGGCAGGCACAGATACGCAGTATTTT. Protein: CSARPLAGAGTDTQYF.

This clonotype was seen ten or more times. This chain links TRBV7-3 with TRBJ2-2; 14 nucleotides align to TRBD2. V shed 5 bases and J 6 bases; nucleotides not matched to a gene: 8. The CDR3 contains 17 residues. The germline V gene encodes CDR1 SGHTA and CDR2 FQGTGA. Here the CDR3 reads CASSLPGLAGDPGELFF. The CDR3, as DNA: TGTGCCAGCAGCCTCCCGGGACTAGCGGGAGATCCCGGGGAGCTGTTTTTT.

This clonotype came up once. A much larger clone sits a single nucleotide away, making a read error possible. This rearrangement joins TRBV13 to TRBJ1-4; maybe TRBD1 (6 bases). Germline CDR1 is PRHDT and CDR2 is FYEKMQ (reference sequence). CDR3 size: 14 residues. Between the trimmed V and J ends, which lost 5 bases and 5 bases, there was a span of 12 bases. CDR3 protein: CASSAGVLNEKLFF. The CDR3, as DNA: TGTGCCAGCAGCGCAGGGGTACTGAATGAAAAACTGTTTTTT.

This clonotype was picked up many times. The J gene is TRBJ2-3, the V gene TRBV28; D call uncertain. The CDR3 loop spans 14 amino acids. Trimming shortened V by 7 bases and J by 0 bases, and 11 bases separated the two germline ends. Germline V gene lookup returns CDR1 MDHEN and CDR2 SYDVKM. CDR3 sequence: CASTRGSSTDTQYF. DNA of the CDR3: TGTGCCAGCACCCGAGGATCTAGCACAGATACGCAGTATTTT. Variable domain in full (rest from reference TRBV28 and TRBJ2-3): DVKVTQSSRYLVKRTGEKVFLECVQDMDHENMFWYRQDPGLGLRLIYFSYDVKMKEKGDIPEGYSVSREKKERFSLILESASTNQTSMYLCASTRGSSTDTQYFGPGTRLTVL.

The chain combines TRBV20-1 with TRBJ2-7; 11 bases are shared with TRBD2. V shed 0 bases, J shed 5 bases, and the junction held 6 bases outside the gene matches. Germline CDR1 DFQATT, CDR2 SNEGSKA (reference sequence). The CDR3 consists of 15 residues. DNA of the CDR3: TGCAGTGCTAGAGAACTAGCGGGAGAAGTGAACGAGCAGTACTTC. It is translated as CSARELAGEVNEQYF.

The V call is TRBV5-1, the J call TRBJ2-2, with 9 bases identical to TRBD2. Per the germline V gene, CDR1 is SGHRS and CDR2 is YFSETQ. Germline trimming cut 2 bases from V and 4 bases from J; bases unmatched to any gene: 9. The CDR3 spans 17 residues. The CDR3 sequence is CASSFPPSGITTGELFF. The CDR3 nucleotides are TGCGCCAGCAGCTTCCCCCCTAGCGGGATAACCACCGGGGAGCTGTTTTTT.